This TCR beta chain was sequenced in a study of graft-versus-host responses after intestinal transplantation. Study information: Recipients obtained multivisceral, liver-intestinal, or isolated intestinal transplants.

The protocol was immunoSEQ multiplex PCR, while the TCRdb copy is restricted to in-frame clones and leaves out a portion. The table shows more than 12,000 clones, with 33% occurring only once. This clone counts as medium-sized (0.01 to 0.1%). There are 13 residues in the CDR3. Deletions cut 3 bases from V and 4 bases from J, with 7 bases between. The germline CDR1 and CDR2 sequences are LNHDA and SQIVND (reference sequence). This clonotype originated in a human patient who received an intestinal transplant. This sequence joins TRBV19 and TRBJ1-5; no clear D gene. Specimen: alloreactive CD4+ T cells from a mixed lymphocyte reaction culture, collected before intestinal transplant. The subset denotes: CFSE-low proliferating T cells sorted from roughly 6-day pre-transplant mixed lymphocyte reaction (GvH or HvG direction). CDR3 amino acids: CASSMGGNQPQHF. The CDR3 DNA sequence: TGTGCCAGTAGTATGGGAGGTAATCAGCCCCAGCATTTT.